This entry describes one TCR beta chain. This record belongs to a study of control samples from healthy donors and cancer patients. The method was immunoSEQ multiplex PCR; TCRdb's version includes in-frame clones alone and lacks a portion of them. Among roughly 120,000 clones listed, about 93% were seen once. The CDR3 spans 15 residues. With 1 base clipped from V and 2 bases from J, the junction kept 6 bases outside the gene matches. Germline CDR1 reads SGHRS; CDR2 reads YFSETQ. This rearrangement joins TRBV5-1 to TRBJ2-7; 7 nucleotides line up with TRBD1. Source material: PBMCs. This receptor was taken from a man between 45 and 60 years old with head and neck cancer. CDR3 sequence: CASSLLDRATYEQYF. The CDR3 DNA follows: TGCGCCAGCAGCTTGTTAGACAGGGCGACCTACGAGCAGTACTTC.